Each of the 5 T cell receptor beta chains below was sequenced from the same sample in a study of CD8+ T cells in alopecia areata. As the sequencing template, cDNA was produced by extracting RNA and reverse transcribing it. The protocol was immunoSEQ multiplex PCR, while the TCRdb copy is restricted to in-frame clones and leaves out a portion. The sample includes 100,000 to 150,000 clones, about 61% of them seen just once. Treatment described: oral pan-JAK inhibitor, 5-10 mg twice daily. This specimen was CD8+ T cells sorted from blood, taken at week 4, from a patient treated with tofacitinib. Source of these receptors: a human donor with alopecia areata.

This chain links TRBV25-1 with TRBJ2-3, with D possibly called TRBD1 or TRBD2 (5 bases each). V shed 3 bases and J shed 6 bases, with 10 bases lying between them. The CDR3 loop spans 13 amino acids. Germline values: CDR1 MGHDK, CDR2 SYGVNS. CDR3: CASSDGAADTQYF. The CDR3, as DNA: TGTGCCAGCAGTGACGGGGCCGCGGATACGCAGTATTTT.

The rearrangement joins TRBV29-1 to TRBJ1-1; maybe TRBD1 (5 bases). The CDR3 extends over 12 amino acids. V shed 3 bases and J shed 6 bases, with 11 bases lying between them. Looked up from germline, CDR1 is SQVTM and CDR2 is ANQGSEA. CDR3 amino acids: CSVDGASAEAFF. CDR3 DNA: TGCAGCGTTGACGGGGCCAGCGCTGAAGCTTTCTTT.

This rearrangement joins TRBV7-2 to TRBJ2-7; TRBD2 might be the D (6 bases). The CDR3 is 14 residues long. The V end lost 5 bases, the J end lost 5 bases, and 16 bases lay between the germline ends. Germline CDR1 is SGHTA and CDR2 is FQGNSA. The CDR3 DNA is TGTGCCAGCAGCCCCATTAGCACGGGGGACGAGCAGTACTTC. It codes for CASSPISTGDEQYF. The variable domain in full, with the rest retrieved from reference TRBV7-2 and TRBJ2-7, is GAGVSQSPSNKVTEKGKDVELRCDPISGHTALYWYRQSLGQGLEFLIYFQGNSAPDKSGLPSDRFSAERTGGSVSTLTIQRTQQEDSAVYLCASSPISTGDEQYFGPGTRLTVT.

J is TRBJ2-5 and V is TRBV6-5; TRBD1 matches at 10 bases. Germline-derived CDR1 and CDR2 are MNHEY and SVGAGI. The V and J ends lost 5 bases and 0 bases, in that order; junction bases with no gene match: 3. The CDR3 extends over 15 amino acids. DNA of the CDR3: TGTGCCAGCAGTGCGGGACAGGGGTACCAAGAGACCCAGTACTTC. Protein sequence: CASSAGQGYQETQYF.

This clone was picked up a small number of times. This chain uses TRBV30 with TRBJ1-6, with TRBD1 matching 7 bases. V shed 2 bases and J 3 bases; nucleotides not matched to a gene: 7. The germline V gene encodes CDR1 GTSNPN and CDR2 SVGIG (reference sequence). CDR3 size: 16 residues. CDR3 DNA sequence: TGTGCCTGGAGTCCCCTCGACAGGGACTATAATTCACCCCTCCACTTT. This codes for CAWSPLDRDYNSPLHF. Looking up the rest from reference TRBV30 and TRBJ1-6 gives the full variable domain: SQTIHQWPATLVQPVGSPLSLECTVEGTSNPNLYWYRQAAGRGLQLLFYSVGIGQISSEVPQNLSASRPQDRQFILSSKKLLLSDSGFYLCAWSPLDRDYNSPLHFGNGTRLTVT.